The 28 T cell receptor beta chains given below trace back to one sample, sequenced in a study of T cells after yellow fever vaccination. TCRdb reprocessed the 5' RACE reads via MiXCR and lists one record per CDR3 protein. This sample has hundreds of thousands of distinct CDR3 sequences, with 9% to 15% found just once. The input for sequencing was PBMCs, taken on the day of the yellow fever booster vaccination. The receptors derive from a man aged 25 to 45 who received the YFV17D yellow fever vaccine.

This clonotype was picked up many times. This chain links TRBV6-2 or TRBV6-3 with TRBJ2-1, with 11 bases lining up with TRBD2. Germline-derived CDR1 and CDR2 are MNHEY and SVGEGT. This CDR3 has 16 residues. V shed 6 bases, J shed 5 bases, and the junction held 9 bases outside the gene matches. The CDR3 reads CASRLRLAGKNNEQFF. In nucleotides, the CDR3 is TGTGCCAGCAGACTTCGACTAGCGGGAAAAAACAATGAGCAGTTCTTC.

The rearrangement links TRBV29-1 to TRBJ2-1; tentative D call: TRBD2 (5 bases). This CDR3 has 15 residues. The V end lost 7 bases, the J end lost 6 bases, and 22 bases lay between the germline ends. CDR1 is SQVTM and CDR2 is ANQGSEA in the germline V gene. Here the CDR3 reads CSADAGVEVANEQFF. In DNA, the CDR3 is TGCAGCGCAGACGCTGGGGTGGAGGTGGCCAATGAGCAGTTCTTC.

The chain uses TRBV12-3 or TRBV12-4 and TRBJ1-1; D may be TRBD1 (5 bases). The CDR3 is 14 amino acids. The V and J ends lost 6 bases and 1 base respectively, with 12 bases between them. CDR3 in amino acids: CASRRQQANTEAFF. The CDR3 nucleotides read TGTGCCAGCAGACGTCAACAGGCGAACACTGAAGCTTTCTTT.

This chain links TRBV9 with TRBJ2-3; 7 bases line up with TRBD1. Germline CDR1 is SGDLS and CDR2 is YYNGEE. CDR3 length: 15 amino acids. J gave up 0 bases and V 2 bases, and 3 bases lay outside the gene matches. CDR3 region: CASSVSDRSTDTQYF. For the CDR3, the DNA is TGTGCCAGCAGCGTTTCGGACAGGAGCACAGATACGCAGTATTTT.

There are a few counts of this clonotype. V gene TRBV9 combines with J gene TRBJ2-3; D remains ambiguous. Trimming cost V 0 bases and J 6 bases, with 8 bases left between them. The CDR3 is made up of 13 amino acids. CDR1 and CDR2 (germline): SGDLS, YYNGEE. Here the CDR3 reads CASSVGRSDTQYF. DNA for the CDR3: TGTGCCAGCAGCGTAGGGCGGTCGGATACGCAGTATTTT.

This clonotype was observed a single time. The chain is built from TRBV20-1 and TRBJ2-5; D gene ambiguous. V was pared by 0 bases and J by 2 bases, with 10 bases between. This CDR3 comprises 14 residues. CDR1 and CDR2 (germline): DFQATT, SNEGSKA (reference sequence). CDR3 sequence (DNA): TGCAGTGCTAGAGAGATGACGGAGCAAGAGACCCAGTACTTC. Translated: CSAREMTEQETQYF.

This chain uses TRBV20-1 with TRBJ2-3; D gene uncertain. Germline CDR1 DFQATT, CDR2 SNEGSKA (reference sequence). The CDR3 sequence is 13 residues long. V lost 3 bases to trimming and J lost 5 bases, with 12 bases between them. CDR3 nucleotide sequence: TGCAGTGCTAGGAAGGGCTCTTTAGATACGCAGTATTTT. Protein product: CSARKGSLDTQYF.

The V and J genes are TRBV6-1 and TRBJ2-7, with 7 bases that match TRBD1. Germline V gene data show CDR1 as MNHNS and CDR2 as SASEGT. CDR3 length: 15 residues. V gave up 3 bases and J gave up 0 bases; unmatched junction bases: 5. The CDR3 DNA is TGTGCCAGCAGTGACCCGACAGGGAGCTCCTACGAGCAGTACTTC. Its translation is CASSDPTGSSYEQYF.

The gene calls are TRBV29-1 and TRBJ2-3; D may be TRBD2 (6 bases). The CDR3 is made up of 15 amino acids. V lost 5 bases and J 6 bases, leaving 21 bases between the germline ends. Germline loops: CDR1 SQVTM, CDR2 ANQGSEA. DNA of the CDR3: TGCAGCGTTCACGTTTTAGGGACTTCGGTGGATACGCAGTATTTT. Translation gives CSVHVLGTSVDTQYF.

V and J are TRBV4-3 and TRBJ2-1; TRBD2 agrees at 16 bases. Per germline, CDR1 LGHNA and CDR2 YSLEER. V gave up 0 bases and J gave up 10 bases; unmatched junction bases: 9. CDR3 length equals 18 residues. CDR3 sequence reads: CASSQEGLAGGPVGEQFF. The CDR3 DNA reads as TGCGCCAGCAGCCAAGAGGGACTAGCGGGAGGGCCGGTCGGGGAGCAGTTCTTC.

This clonotype has just a few counts. This chain links TRBV9 with TRBJ2-1; D not resolved. V lost 3 bases and J lost 9, with 13 bases in between. CDR1 SGDLS and CDR2 YYNGEE come from the germline V gene. This CDR3 is 13 amino acids long. DNA of the CDR3: TGTGCCAGCAGCGCACCATCCCTAGGTGAGCAGTTCTTC. Its protein is CASSAPSLGEQFF.

This clonotype was counted between two and nine times. This chain uses TRBV9 with TRBJ2-5; unclear D gene. This CDR3 contains 14 residues. V was cut by 3 bases and J by 4 bases, with 13 bases left in between. Germline loops: CDR1 SGDLS, CDR2 YYNGEE. The CDR3 sequence is CASSGPRPGETQYF. CDR3 bases: TGTGCCAGCAGCGGGCCCCGCCCAGGAGAGACCCAGTACTTC.

This clonotype was observed a single time. V is TRBV12-3 or TRBV12-4 and J is TRBJ2-3; 12 bases fit TRBD2. The CDR3 has 16 residues. V gave up 8 bases and J gave up 8 bases; unmatched junction bases: 14. The CDR3 is CASRLAGGEMGPTQYF. The CDR3 DNA is TGTGCCAGCCGGCTAGCGGGAGGGGAGATGGGGCCTACGCAGTATTTT.

The chain carries TRBV6-1 and TRBJ2-1; 7 bases are a match to TRBD2. Germline loops: CDR1 MNHNS, CDR2 SASEGT. The J segment lost 3 bases and the V segment lost 5 bases, leaving 13 bases of the junction unmatched. The CDR3 covers 17 residues. CDR3 in amino acids: CASSPSYSSGFYNEQFF. CDR3 nucleotide sequence: TGTGCCAGCAGTCCGAGTTATTCTAGCGGATTCTACAATGAGCAGTTCTTC.

This sequence joins TRBV21-1 and TRBJ2-5. TRBV21-1 is a known pseudogene. The CDR3 loop spans 13 amino acids. CDR3 DNA: TGTGCTAGCAACAGAACCGCTAGGGAGACCCAGTACTTC. This codes for CASNRTARETQYF.

The chain employs TRBV20-1 and TRBJ2-1; D uncertain. The V and J ends lost 5 bases and 7 bases respectively, with 12 bases between them. Germline V gene data show CDR1 as DFQATT and CDR2 as SNEGSKA (reference sequence). The length of the CDR3 is 12 residues. CDR3 in amino acids: CSAHMVGNEQFF. The CDR3 DNA reads as TGCAGTGCTCATATGGTTGGGAATGAGCAGTTCTTC.

This clonotype was counted at least ten times. The rearrangement links TRBV11-1 to TRBJ2-2; 10 bases map to TRBD2. The length of the CDR3 is 18 residues. Germline V gene data show CDR1 as SGHAT and CDR2 as FQDESV (reference sequence). V shed 5 bases and J 1 base; nucleotides not matched to a gene: 10. CDR3: CASSQRLAGFLNTGELFF. Here the CDR3 DNA reads TGTGCCAGCAGCCAAAGACTAGCGGGCTTTTTGAACACCGGGGAGCTGTTTTTT.

The chain has TRBV6-2 or TRBV6-3 and TRBJ1-2, with D perhaps matching TRBD1 (5 bases). Germline V gene sequence: CDR1 MNHEY, CDR2 SVGEGT. The CDR3 loop spans 12 amino acids. Trimming cost V 2 bases and J 7 bases, with 8 bases left between them. In DNA form, the CDR3 reads TGTGCCAGCAGTTACGCAGGGAGTGGCTACACCTTC. This codes for CASSYAGSGYTF.

V and J are TRBV10-3 and TRBJ2-1; either TRBD1 or TRBD2 may supply D (5 bases each). Germline lookup yields CDR1 ENHRY and CDR2 SYGVKD. This CDR3 has 14 residues. The V end was cut by 9 bases, the J end by 7 bases, with 19 bases between. Here the CDR3 reads CAIQKGTKPNEQFF. DNA of the CDR3: TGTGCCATTCAGAAAGGGACCAAACCTAATGAGCAGTTCTTC.

The chain links TRBV9 to TRBJ2-4; D is uncertain. The CDR3 is made up of 14 amino acids. V dropped 0 bases and J dropped 1 base, with 5 bases sitting between them. Germline lookup yields CDR1 SGDLS and CDR2 YYNGEE. The CDR3 reads CASSVDKAKNIQYF. DNA of the CDR3: TGTGCCAGCAGCGTAGACAAGGCCAAAAACATTCAGTACTTC.

The gene calls are TRBV5-5 and TRBJ2-7; no clear D. Germline V lookup: CDR1 SGHKS, CDR2 YYEKEE (reference sequence). The CDR3 loop spans 12 amino acids. V was trimmed by 3 bases and J by 5 bases, leaving 9 bases between them. The CDR3: CASSSWSHEQYF. For the CDR3, the DNA is TGTGCCAGCAGCTCGTGGAGCCACGAGCAGTACTTC.

This chain joins TRBV5-1 and TRBJ2-7; D is undetermined. Trimming took 0 bases from V and 7 from J, leaving 11 bases between them. CDR3 length: 13 amino acids. CDR1 SGHRS and CDR2 YFSETQ come from the germline V gene. The CDR3 DNA reads as TGCGCCAGCAGCTTGGGGCAGACGTGGGAGCAGTACTTC. Translation gives CASSLGQTWEQYF.

The V and J genes are TRBV11-2 and TRBJ2-1; D possibly corresponds to TRBD1 (6 bases). The CDR3 is made up of 15 amino acids. Trimming removed 2 bases at V and 6 bases at J, with 14 bases between. The germline CDR1 and CDR2 sequences are SGHAT and FQNNGV. CDR3 amino acids: CASSLTRGSPNEQFF. CDR3 bases: TGTGCCAGCAGCTTAACCAGGGGCAGCCCCAATGAGCAGTTCTTC. Complete variable domain (other parts from reference TRBV11-2 and TRBJ2-1): EAGVAQSPRYKIIEKRQSVAFWCNPISGHATLYWYQQILGQGPKLLIQFQNNGVVDDSQLPKDRFSAERLKGVDSTLKIQPAKLEDSAVYLCASSLTRGSPNEQFFGPGTRLTVL.

This clonotype was counted between two and nine times. The CDR3 protein is CASYSGRRFF. Here the CDR3 DNA reads TGTGCCAGTTATAGCGGGAGGAGGTTCTTC. The chain links TRBV12-3 or TRBV12-4 to TRBJ2-1, with 10 bases aligning to TRBD2. V dropped 9 bases and J dropped 15; count of bases not matched to a gene: 5. This CDR3 comprises 10 residues.

This clonotype was detected only a few times. A read error may be the cause here, since a much bigger clone is one base away. The V gene is TRBV7-8, the J gene TRBJ1-1; D unclear. Germline lookup yields CDR1 SGHVS and CDR2 FQNEAQ. Trimming shortened V by 1 base and J by 3 bases, and 6 bases separated the two germline ends. The CDR3 has 13 residues. Here the CDR3 reads CASSLGDYTEAFF. The CDR3 coding sequence is TGTGCCAGCAGCTTAGGGGATTACACTGAAGCTTTCTTT.

The V gene is TRBV29-1, the J gene TRBJ2-2; a possible D gene is TRBD2 (6 bases). This CDR3 contains 16 residues. The germline gives CDR1 SQVTM, CDR2 ANQGSEA. The ends were cut back, 0 bases at V and 4 bases at J, with 15 bases in the middle. CDR3 region: CSVEERERGFTGELFF. CDR3 nucleotides: TGCAGCGTTGAAGAGCGGGAAAGAGGGTTCACCGGGGAGCTGTTTTTT.

The chain has TRBV20-1 and TRBJ2-2, with no clear D. Germline CDR1 and CDR2: DFQATT and SNEGSKA (reference sequence). The CDR3 is 13 residues long. V was pared by 1 base and J by 0 bases, with 3 bases between. The CDR3 loop is CSARAPNTGELFF. CDR3 sequence (DNA): TGCAGTGCTAGAGCTCCGAACACCGGGGAGCTGTTTTTT.

The chain joins TRBV10-3 to TRBJ1-2; perhaps TRBD1 as D (5 bases). Trimming took off 3 bases at V and 1 base at J, with 24 bases between the two ends. Per germline, CDR1 ENHRY and CDR2 SYGVKD. This CDR3 is built from 19 residues. CDR3 loop: CAISERGSQAALFNYGYTF. The CDR3 DNA is TGTGCCATCAGTGAAAGGGGCTCCCAGGCTGCACTGTTTAACTATGGCTACACCTTC.